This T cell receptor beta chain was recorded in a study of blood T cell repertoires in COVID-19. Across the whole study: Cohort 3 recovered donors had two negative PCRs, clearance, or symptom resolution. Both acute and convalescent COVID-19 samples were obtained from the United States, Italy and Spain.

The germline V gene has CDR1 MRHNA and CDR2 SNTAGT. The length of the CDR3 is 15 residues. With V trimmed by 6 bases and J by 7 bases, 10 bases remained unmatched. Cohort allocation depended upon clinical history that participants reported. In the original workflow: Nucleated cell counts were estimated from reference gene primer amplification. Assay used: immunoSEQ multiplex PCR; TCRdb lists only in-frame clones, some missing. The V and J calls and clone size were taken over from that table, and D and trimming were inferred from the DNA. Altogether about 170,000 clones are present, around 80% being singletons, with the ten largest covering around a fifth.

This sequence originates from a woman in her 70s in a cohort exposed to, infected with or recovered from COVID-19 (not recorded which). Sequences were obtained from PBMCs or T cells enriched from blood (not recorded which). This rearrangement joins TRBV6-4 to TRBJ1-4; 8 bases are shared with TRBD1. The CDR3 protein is CASSSTGVSGEKLFF. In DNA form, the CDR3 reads TGTGCCAGCAGCTCGACAGGGGTCTCGGGTGAAAAACTGTTTTTT.